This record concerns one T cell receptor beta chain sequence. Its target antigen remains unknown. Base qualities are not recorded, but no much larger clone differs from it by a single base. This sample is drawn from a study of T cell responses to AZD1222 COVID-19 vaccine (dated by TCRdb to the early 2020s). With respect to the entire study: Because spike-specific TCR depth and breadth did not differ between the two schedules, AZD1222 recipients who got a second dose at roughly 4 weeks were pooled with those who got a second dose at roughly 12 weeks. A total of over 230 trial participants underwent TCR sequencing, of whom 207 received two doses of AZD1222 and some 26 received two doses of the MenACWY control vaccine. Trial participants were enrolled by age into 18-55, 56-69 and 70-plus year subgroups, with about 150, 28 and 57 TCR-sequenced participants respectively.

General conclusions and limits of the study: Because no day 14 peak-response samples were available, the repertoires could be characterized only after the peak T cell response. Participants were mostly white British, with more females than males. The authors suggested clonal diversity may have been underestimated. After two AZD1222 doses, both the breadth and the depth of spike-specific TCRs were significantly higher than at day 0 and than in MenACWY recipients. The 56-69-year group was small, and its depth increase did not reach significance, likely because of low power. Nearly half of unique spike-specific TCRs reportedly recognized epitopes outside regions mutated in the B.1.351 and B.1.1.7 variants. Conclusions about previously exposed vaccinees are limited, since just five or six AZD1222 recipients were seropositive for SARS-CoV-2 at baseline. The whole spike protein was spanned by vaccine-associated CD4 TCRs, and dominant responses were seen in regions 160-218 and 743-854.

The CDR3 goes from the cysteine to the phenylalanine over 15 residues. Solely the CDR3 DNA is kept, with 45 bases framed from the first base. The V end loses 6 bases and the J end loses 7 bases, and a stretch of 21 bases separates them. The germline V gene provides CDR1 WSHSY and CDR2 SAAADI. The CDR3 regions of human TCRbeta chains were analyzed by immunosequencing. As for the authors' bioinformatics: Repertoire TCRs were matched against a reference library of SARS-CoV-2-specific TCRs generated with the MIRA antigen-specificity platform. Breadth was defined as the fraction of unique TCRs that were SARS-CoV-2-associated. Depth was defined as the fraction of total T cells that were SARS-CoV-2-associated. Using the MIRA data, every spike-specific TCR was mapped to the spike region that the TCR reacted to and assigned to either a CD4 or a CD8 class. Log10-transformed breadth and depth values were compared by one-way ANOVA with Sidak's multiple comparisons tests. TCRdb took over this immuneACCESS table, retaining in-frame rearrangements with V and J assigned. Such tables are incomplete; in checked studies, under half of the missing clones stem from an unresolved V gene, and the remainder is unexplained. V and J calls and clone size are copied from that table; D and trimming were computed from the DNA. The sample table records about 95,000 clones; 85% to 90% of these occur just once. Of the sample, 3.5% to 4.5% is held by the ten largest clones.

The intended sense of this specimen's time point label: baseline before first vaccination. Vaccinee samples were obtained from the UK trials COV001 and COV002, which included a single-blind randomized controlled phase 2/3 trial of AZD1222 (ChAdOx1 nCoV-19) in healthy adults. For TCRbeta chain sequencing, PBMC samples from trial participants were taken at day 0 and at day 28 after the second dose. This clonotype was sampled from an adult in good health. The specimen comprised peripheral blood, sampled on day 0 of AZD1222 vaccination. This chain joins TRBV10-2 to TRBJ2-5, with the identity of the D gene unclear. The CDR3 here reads CASRGGAHQEGTQYF. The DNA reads TGCGCCAGCAGGGGCGGAGCGCATCAGGAAGGGACCCAGTACTTC.